The 30 T cell receptor beta chains reported below all come from one sample, sequenced in a study of early T cells in non-severe SARS-CoV-2 infection. Each CDR3 protein gets one entry after TCRdb re-called the 5' RACE reads with MiXCR. This table holds roughly 51,000 distinct CDR3 sequences, around 6.5% found once. The source material was whole blood, sampled at baseline. The receptors were sampled from an adult who was a healthcare worker with PCR-confirmed SARS-CoV-2 infection or an uninfected control (not recorded which).

This clonotype came up many times. The chain recombines TRBV12-3 or TRBV12-4 with TRBJ1-3; D call uncertain. V lost 6 bases and J 4 bases, leaving 19 bases between the germline ends. The CDR3 runs to 16 residues. The CDR3 bases are TGTGCCAGCAGCCCCATCACAATAGGGTTAGGAAACACCATATATTTT. It translates to CASSPITIGLGNTIYF.

This clonotype was found many times. This sequence joins TRBV28 and TRBJ2-1; 8 bases line up with TRBD1. Germline-derived CDR1 and CDR2 are MDHEN and SYDVKM. V shed 6 bases and J 15 bases; nucleotides not matched to a gene: 10. The CDR3 has 12 amino acids. CDR3 protein: CASSQLGQVLFF. The CDR3 DNA sequence: TGTGCCAGCAGCCAATTGGGACAGGTTCTGTTCTTC.

The table lists this clonotype with a few counts. The V and J genes are TRBV12-3 or TRBV12-4 and TRBJ1-2; D is ambiguous. Trimming left V 3 bases short and J 0 bases short, with 5 bases between. The CDR3 is 13 amino acids. The CDR3 here is CASSFTTNYGYTF. The CDR3 DNA reads TGTGCCAGCAGTTTTACTACTAACTATGGCTACACCTTC.

This clonotype turned up a few times. Mismatch with germline at one junction end may stem from a read error. The V and J genes are TRBV6-4 and TRBJ2-1; 13 bases are a match to TRBD2. The germline V gene encodes CDR1 MRHNA and CDR2 SNTAGT. The CDR3 extends over 16 amino acids. CDR3 nucleotides: TGTGCCAGCGGTGACTCGGGACTAGCGGGGTACAATGAGCAGTTCTTC. It specifies CASGDSGLAGYNEQFF.

V gene TRBV28 combines with J gene TRBJ2-3, with TRBD2 identical over 12 bases. V trimming: 6 bases; J trimming: 2 bases; junction bases outside the gene matches: 6. Germline CDR1 MDHEN, CDR2 SYDVKM. The CDR3 is made up of 16 amino acids. Here the CDR3 DNA reads TGTGCCAGCAGCCGATGGACTAGCGGGAACACAGATACGCAGTATTTT. It yields the protein CASSRWTSGNTDTQYF.

This sequence joins TRBV19 and TRBJ2-7; 8 bases fit TRBD1. J was trimmed by 10 bases and V by 4 bases; bases with no gene match: 3. Per the germline V gene, CDR1 is LNHDA and CDR2 is SQIVND (reference sequence). The CDR3 totals 11 residues. CDR3 loop: CASSTGGGQYF. For the CDR3, the DNA is TGTGCCAGTAGTACAGGGGGCGGCCAGTACTTC.

This clonotype was counted many times. The genes are TRBV28 and TRBJ2-6, with D uncertain. Trimming removed 3 bases at V and 0 bases at J, with 15 bases between. The CDR3 runs to 18 residues. The germline gives CDR1 MDHEN, CDR2 SYDVKM. CDR3 in amino acids: CASSFLSALGSGANVLTF. CDR3 DNA: TGTGCCAGCAGTTTTCTCTCAGCCCTTGGCTCTGGGGCCAACGTCCTGACTTTC.

The chain has TRBV20-1 and TRBJ1-4; D possibly corresponds to TRBD1 (6 bases). This CDR3 spans 15 amino acids. Germline V gene lookup returns CDR1 DFQATT and CDR2 SNEGSKA (reference sequence). Trimming removed 5 bases at V and 7 bases at J, with 20 bases between. The CDR3 spells CSAPSDSTGGEKLFF. DNA of the CDR3: TGCAGTGCTCCTTCGGACAGTACGGGGGGTGAAAAACTGTTTTTT.

The CDR3 DNA follows: TGTGCCAGCAGCCAAGTCGGGACAGGGGGCCGCACCCTCCACTTT. Translated, it gives CASSQVGTGGRTLHF. The chain joins TRBV14 to TRBJ1-6, with TRBD1 matching 12 bases. The CDR3 covers 15 residues. Trimming cost V 1 base and J 14 bases; bases outside gene matches: 6. Germline V lookup: CDR1 SGHDN, CDR2 FVKESK.

This clonotype was detected ten times or more. V is TRBV4-3 and J is TRBJ1-1; TRBD1 agrees at 8 bases. After removal of 2 bases from V and 2 bases from J, the junction contained 4 bases not matched to a gene. The germline gives CDR1 LGHNA, CDR2 YSLEER. The length of the CDR3 is 15 residues. CDR3 sequence reads: CASSQTTGGNTEAFF. CDR3 coding DNA: TGCGCCAGCAGCCAAACCACAGGGGGTAACACTGAAGCTTTCTTT.

This clonotype was counted a few times. J is TRBJ2-1 and V is TRBV4-1; no definite D call. The V end lost 1 base, the J end lost 3 bases, and 10 bases lay between the germline ends. Germline CDR1 MGHRA, CDR2 YSYEKL. The CDR3 has 15 residues. The CDR3 nucleotides are TGCGCCAGCAGCCAAGGCGGCTTTAGCTACAATGAGCAGTTCTTC. Its protein is CASSQGGFSYNEQFF.

This sequence joins TRBV7-9 and TRBJ1-1, with no clear D. CDR3 size: 10 residues. Trimming removed 6 bases from V and 8 bases from J, with 7 bases in between. The germline gives CDR1 SEHNR, CDR2 FQNEAQ (reference sequence). CDR3 DNA sequence: TGTGCCAGCAGGGGAAGGGAAGCTTTCTTT. As protein: CASRGREAFF.

This sequence joins TRBV19 and TRBJ1-4; no clear D. Germline V lookup: CDR1 LNHDA, CDR2 SQIVND (reference sequence). The V gene lost 8 bases and the J gene lost 0 bases, with 13 bases spanning the gap. The CDR3 totals 15 residues. The CDR3 DNA is TGTGCCAGTCGTGGCGGCTCTGCAACTAATGAAAAACTGTTTTTT. Residues: CASRGGSATNEKLFF.

J is TRBJ1-1 and V is TRBV6-2 or TRBV6-3, with D unresolved. Trimming stripped 4 bases from V and 3 bases from J, with 12 bases between. Germline CDR1 is MNHEY and CDR2 is SVGEGT. This CDR3 is built from 14 residues. The CDR3 nucleotides are TGTGCCAGCAGTTCCCCGGGTTTATACACTGAAGCTTTCTTT. Encoded protein: CASSSPGLYTEAFF.

The table lists this clonotype with many counts. V and J are TRBV20-1 and TRBJ2-1; 10 bases fit TRBD1. Trimming cost V 3 bases and J 8 bases; bases outside gene matches: 10. The CDR3 covers 15 residues. Germline CDR1 DFQATT, CDR2 SNEGSKA (reference sequence). The CDR3 DNA reads as TGCAGTGCTAGTGGGGGACAGGGGTATTCCGATGAGCAGTTCTTC. Translated, it gives CSASGGQGYSDEQFF.

The gene calls are TRBV19 and TRBJ2-6; tentatively, D is TRBD2 (5 bases). Germline V gene data show CDR1 as LNHDA and CDR2 as SQIVND (reference sequence). This CDR3 region has 15 residues. Trimming shortened V by 9 bases and J by 2 bases, and 14 bases separated the two germline ends. Written as DNA, the CDR3 is TGTGCCAGCACCCATTACGGGACTGGGGCCAACGTCCTGACTTTC. Translated: CASTHYGTGANVLTF.

At least ten counts were recorded for this clonotype. The CDR3: CASSKIDYEQYF. The DNA of the CDR3 is TGTGCCAGCAGCAAGATAGACTACGAGCAGTACTTC. The rearrangement joins TRBV12-3 or TRBV12-4 to TRBJ2-7; D gene ambiguous. There are 12 residues in the CDR3. V was shortened by 6 bases and J by 3 bases, with 9 bases between the two germline ends.

The table lists this clonotype with many counts. The chain has TRBV5-1 and TRBJ2-4; D possibly corresponds to TRBD2 (5 bases). Germline assignment: CDR1 SGHRS and CDR2 YFSETQ. The V gene lost 5 bases and the J gene lost 0 bases, with 9 bases spanning the gap. The CDR3 has 14 residues. CDR3 amino acids: CASRGELAKNIQYF. CDR3 nucleotides: TGCGCCAGCAGGGGAGAACTAGCCAAAAACATTCAGTACTTC. The entire variable domain, with the rest obtained from reference TRBV5-1 and TRBJ2-4, is as follows: KAGVTQTPRYLIKTRGQQVTLSCSPISGHRSVSWYQQTPGQGLQFLFEYFSETQRNKGNFPGRFSGRQFSNSRSEMNVSTLELGDSALYLCASRGELAKNIQYFGAGTRLSVL.

There are many counts of this clonotype. The rearrangement joins TRBV19 to TRBJ2-5; no clear D gene. V dropped 0 bases and J dropped 2 bases, with 13 bases sitting between them. In germline, CDR1 is LNHDA, CDR2 SQIVND (reference sequence). This CDR3 region has 16 residues. CDR3 bases: TGTGCCAGTAGTATAGATCTCACTGGCAGACAAGAGACCCAGTACTTC. It specifies CASSIDLTGRQETQYF.

This clonotype was counted many times. The CDR3 DNA reads TGTGCCAGCAGCTTGGGTGGGGGGGAAATCACAGATACGCAGTATTTT. This sequence encodes CASSLGGGEITDTQYF. This chain links TRBV5-4 with TRBJ2-3, with 7 bases identical to TRBD2. J was trimmed by 2 bases and V by 0 bases; bases with no gene match: 6. Germline-derived CDR1 and CDR2 are SGHNT and YYREEE (reference sequence). The CDR3 contains 16 residues.

The chain uses TRBV19 and TRBJ1-4; D may be TRBD1 (6 bases). The CDR3 has 14 residues. The germline gives CDR1 LNHDA, CDR2 SQIVND (reference sequence). V shed 5 bases and J shed 8 bases, with 15 bases lying between them. The CDR3 sequence is CASSFRDNEEKLFF. The CDR3 coding sequence is TGTGCCAGTAGTTTCCGGGACAACGAAGAAAAACTGTTTTTT.

In its sample, this clonotype was seen many times. This rearrangement joins TRBV3-1 to TRBJ1-2; TRBD1 agrees at 10 bases. The ends lost 2 bases at V and 4 bases at J; junction bases unmatched: 4. Germline CDR1 reads LGHDT; CDR2 reads YNNKEL (reference sequence). The CDR3 has 15 amino acids. CDR3 in amino acids: CASSQPRTGGYGYTF. The DNA of the CDR3 is TGTGCCAGCAGCCAACCCCGGACAGGGGGCTATGGCTACACCTTC. Based on the CDR3 plus reference TRBV3-1 and TRBJ1-2, the full variable domain is DTAVSQTPKYLVTQMGNDKSIKCEQNLGHDTMYWYKQDSKKFLKIMFSYNNKELIINETVPNRFSPKSPDKAHLNLHINSLELGDSAVYFCASSQPRTGGYGYTFGSGTRLTVV.

This clonotype was found a few times. The CDR3: CASSEGPGQYIQYF. The CDR3 nucleotides read TGCGCCAGCAGTGAGGGCCCGGGCCAATACATTCAGTACTTC. This chain joins TRBV10-1 and TRBJ2-4; no clear D gene. The CDR3 has 14 amino acids. Deletions cut 2 bases from V and 8 bases from J, with 13 bases between. The germline gives CDR1 WNHNN, CDR2 SYGVQD (reference sequence).

This clonotype showed up just a few times. V usage is TRBV30 and J usage is TRBJ1-6, with D uncertain. The CDR3 contains 15 residues. Trimming cost V 0 bases and J 7 bases, with 13 bases left between them. Germline assignment: CDR1 GTSNPN and CDR2 SVGIG (reference sequence). The CDR3 nucleotides are TGTGCCTGGAGTGTCCGGGCACAAACAAATTCACCCCTCCACTTT. Residues: CAWSVRAQTNSPLHF.

This clonotype was observed a handful of times. This chain uses TRBV20-1 with TRBJ1-2; TRBD1 agrees at 7 bases. Germline V lookup: CDR1 DFQATT, CDR2 SNEGSKA (reference sequence). J was trimmed by 5 bases and V by 0 bases; bases with no gene match: 6. CDR3 length equals 14 residues. Here the CDR3 reads CSARDYRGWYGYTF. CDR3 bases: TGCAGTGCTAGAGACTACAGGGGATGGTATGGCTACACCTTC.

The chain combines TRBV6-5 with TRBJ2-7, with D possibly being TRBD1 or TRBD2 (5 bases each). Trimming cost V 4 bases and J 3 bases, with 10 bases left between them. Germline CDR1 is MNHEY and CDR2 is SVGAGI. This CDR3 is 13 amino acids long. The CDR3 nucleotides are TGTGCCAGCAGTTTCGGGACCCTCTACGAGCAGTACTTC. The encoded protein is CASSFGTLYEQYF.

This sequence joins TRBV12-3 or TRBV12-4 and TRBJ2-3; the match to TRBD2 covers 9 bases. V lost 4 bases, J lost 4 bases, and 3 bases stayed unmatched. There are 14 residues in the CDR3. For the CDR3, the DNA is TGTGCCAGCAGTTCTGGACTAGCGTCAGATACGCAGTATTTT. Encoded protein: CASSSGLASDTQYF.

This clonotype has only a few counts. The V gene is TRBV18, the J gene TRBJ2-4; D is unresolved. This CDR3 region has 16 residues. V lost 3 bases to trimming and J lost 0 bases, with 12 bases between them. Germline loops: CDR1 KGHSH, CDR2 LQKENI. In DNA, the CDR3 is TGTGCCAGCTCACCCGCCGGTCGCCTAGCCAAAAACATTCAGTACTTC. This translates into CASSPAGRLAKNIQYF.

This chain links TRBV4-2 with TRBJ1-3, with D maybe TRBD1 (6 bases). The CDR3 is made up of 17 amino acids. The V and J ends lost 1 base and 6 bases respectively, with 19 bases between them. In germline, CDR1 is LGHNA, CDR2 YNFKEQ. The CDR3 protein is CASSQAQSGAISNTIYF. The DNA of the CDR3 is TGTGCCAGCAGCCAAGCTCAATCAGGGGCCATATCAAACACCATATATTTT.

This clonotype was seen at least ten times. V is TRBV4-1 and J is TRBJ2-1; 7 bases are a match to TRBD2. This CDR3 has 15 amino acids. V shed 5 bases, J shed 5 bases, and the junction held 9 bases outside the gene matches. Germline values: CDR1 MGHRA, CDR2 YSYEKL. The CDR3 region has the DNA TGCGCCAGCAGCTACCGGACTACTAGCGACAATGAGCAGTTCTTC. Protein: CASSYRTTSDNEQFF.